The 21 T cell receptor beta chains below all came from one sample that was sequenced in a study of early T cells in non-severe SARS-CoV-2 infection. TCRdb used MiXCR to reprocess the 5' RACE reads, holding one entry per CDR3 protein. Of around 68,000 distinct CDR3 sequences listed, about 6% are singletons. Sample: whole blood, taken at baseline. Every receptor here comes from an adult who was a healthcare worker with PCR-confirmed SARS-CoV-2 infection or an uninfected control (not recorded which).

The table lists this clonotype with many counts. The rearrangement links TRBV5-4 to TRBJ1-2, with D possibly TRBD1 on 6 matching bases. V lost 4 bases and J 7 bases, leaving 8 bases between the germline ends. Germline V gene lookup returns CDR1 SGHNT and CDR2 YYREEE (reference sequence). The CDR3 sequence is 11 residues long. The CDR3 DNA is TGTGCCAGCAGCCAGGGGCCTGGCTACACCTTC. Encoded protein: CASSQGPGYTF. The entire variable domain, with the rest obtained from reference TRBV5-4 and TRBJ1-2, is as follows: ETGVTQSPTHLIKTRGQQVTLRCSSQSGHNTVSWYQQALGQGPQFIFQYYREEENGRGNFPPRFSGLQFPNYSSELNVNALELDDSALYLCASSQGPGYTFGSGTRLTVV.

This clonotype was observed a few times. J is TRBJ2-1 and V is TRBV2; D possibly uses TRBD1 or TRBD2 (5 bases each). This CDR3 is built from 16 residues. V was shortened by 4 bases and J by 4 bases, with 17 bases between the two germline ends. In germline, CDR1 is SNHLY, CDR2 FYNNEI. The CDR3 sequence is CASSAPGRRNYNEQFF. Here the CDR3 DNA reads TGTGCCAGCAGTGCTCCGGGACGTCGGAATTACAATGAGCAGTTCTTC.

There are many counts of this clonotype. CDR3 nucleotides: TGCGCCAGCAGCCAAGACCGGCAGGGCACAGATACGCAGTATTTT. Residues: CASSQDRQGTDTQYF. The J gene is TRBJ2-3, the V gene TRBV4-3; no reliable D call. V was cut by 0 bases and J by 1 base, with 8 bases left in between. From germline, CDR1 is LGHNA and CDR2 YSLEER. The CDR3 runs to 15 residues.

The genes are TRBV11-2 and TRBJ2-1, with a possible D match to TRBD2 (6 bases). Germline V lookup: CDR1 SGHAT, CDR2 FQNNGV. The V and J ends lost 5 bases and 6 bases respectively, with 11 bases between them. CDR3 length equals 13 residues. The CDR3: CASSQGLRNEQFF. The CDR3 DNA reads TGTGCCAGCAGCCAGGGACTCCGCAATGAGCAGTTCTTC.

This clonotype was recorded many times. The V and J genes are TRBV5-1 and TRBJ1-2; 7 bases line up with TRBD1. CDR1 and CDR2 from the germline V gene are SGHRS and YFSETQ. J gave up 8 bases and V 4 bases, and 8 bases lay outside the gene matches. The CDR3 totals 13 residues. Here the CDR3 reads CASSPGDRGGYTF. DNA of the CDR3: TGCGCCAGCAGCCCTGGGGACAGAGGGGGCTACACCTTC.

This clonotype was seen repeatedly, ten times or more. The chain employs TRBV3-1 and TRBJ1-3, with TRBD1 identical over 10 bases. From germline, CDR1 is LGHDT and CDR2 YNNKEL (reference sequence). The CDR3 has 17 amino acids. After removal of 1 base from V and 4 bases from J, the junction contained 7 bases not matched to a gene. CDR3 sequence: CASSQAGTGVTGNTIYF. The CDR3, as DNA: TGTGCCAGCAGCCAAGCAGGGACAGGGGTTACGGGAAACACCATATATTTT. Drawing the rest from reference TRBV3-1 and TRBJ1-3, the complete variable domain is DTAVSQTPKYLVTQMGNDKSIKCEQNLGHDTMYWYKQDSKKFLKIMFSYNNKELIINETVPNRFSPKSPDKAHLNLHINSLELGDSAVYFCASSQAGTGVTGNTIYFGEGSWLTVV.

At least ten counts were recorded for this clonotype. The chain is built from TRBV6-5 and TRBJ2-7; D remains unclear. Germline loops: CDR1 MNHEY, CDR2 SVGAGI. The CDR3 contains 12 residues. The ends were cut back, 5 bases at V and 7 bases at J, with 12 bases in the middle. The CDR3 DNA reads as TGTGCCAGCAGTCCCGCCCCGAGGGAGCAGTACTTC. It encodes CASSPAPREQYF.

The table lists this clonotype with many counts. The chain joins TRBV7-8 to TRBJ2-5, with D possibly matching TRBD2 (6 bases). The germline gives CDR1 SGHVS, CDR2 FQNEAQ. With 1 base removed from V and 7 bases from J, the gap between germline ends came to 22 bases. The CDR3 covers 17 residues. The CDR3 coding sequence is TGTGCCAGCAGCTTAGGGCCTTGGGTATTTAGGGGAGGGACCCAGTACTTC. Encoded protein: CASSLGPWVFRGGTQYF.

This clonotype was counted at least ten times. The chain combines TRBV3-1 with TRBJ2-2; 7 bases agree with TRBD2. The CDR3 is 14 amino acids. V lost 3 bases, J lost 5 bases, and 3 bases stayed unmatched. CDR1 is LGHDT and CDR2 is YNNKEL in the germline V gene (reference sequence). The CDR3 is CASSHAGETGELFF. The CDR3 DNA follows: TGTGCCAGCAGCCACGCGGGAGAAACCGGGGAGCTGTTTTTT.

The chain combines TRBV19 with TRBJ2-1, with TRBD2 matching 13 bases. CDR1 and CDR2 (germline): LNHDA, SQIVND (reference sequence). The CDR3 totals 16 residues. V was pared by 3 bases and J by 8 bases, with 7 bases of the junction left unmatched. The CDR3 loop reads CASSIWTSGSPDEQFF. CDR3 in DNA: TGTGCCAGTAGTATCTGGACTAGCGGGAGTCCCGATGAGCAGTTCTTC. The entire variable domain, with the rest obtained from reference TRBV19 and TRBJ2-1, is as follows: DGGITQSPKYLFRKEGQNVTLSCEQNLNHDAMYWYRQDPGQGLRLIYYSQIVNDFQKGDIAEGYSVSREKKESFPLTVTSAQKNPTAFYLCASSIWTSGSPDEQFFGPGTRLTVL.

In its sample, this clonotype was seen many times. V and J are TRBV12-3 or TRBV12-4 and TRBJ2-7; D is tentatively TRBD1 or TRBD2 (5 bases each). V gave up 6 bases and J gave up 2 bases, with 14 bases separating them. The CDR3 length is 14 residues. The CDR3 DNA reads TGTGCCAGCAGCCCAGACTGGGGACCCTACGAGCAGTACTTC. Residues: CASSPDWGPYEQYF.

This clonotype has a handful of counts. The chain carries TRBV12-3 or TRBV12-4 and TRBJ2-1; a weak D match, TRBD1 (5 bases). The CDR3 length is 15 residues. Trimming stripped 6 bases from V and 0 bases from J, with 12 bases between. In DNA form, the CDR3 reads TGTGCCAGCAGAATGACAGAAATCTCCTACAATGAGCAGTTCTTC. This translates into CASRMTEISYNEQFF.

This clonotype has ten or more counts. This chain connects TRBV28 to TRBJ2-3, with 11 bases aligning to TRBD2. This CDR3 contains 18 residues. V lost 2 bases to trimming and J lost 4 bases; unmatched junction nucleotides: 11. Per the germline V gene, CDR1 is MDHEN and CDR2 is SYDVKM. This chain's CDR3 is CASSLTPLLAGGSDTQYF. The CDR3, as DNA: TGTGCCAGCAGTTTAACCCCTCTCCTAGCGGGAGGATCAGATACGCAGTATTTT. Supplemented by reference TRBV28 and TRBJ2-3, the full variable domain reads DVKVTQSSRYLVKRTGEKVFLECVQDMDHENMFWYRQDPGLGLRLIYFSYDVKMKEKGDIPEGYSVSREKKERFSLILESASTNQTSMYLCASSLTPLLAGGSDTQYFGPGTRLTVL.

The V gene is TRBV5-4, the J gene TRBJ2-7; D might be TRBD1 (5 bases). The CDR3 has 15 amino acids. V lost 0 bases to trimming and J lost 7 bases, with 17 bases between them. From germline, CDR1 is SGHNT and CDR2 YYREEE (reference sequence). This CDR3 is CASSLGSTAGLEQYF. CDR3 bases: TGTGCCAGCAGCTTGGGCTCCACAGCAGGGTTAGAGCAGTACTTC.

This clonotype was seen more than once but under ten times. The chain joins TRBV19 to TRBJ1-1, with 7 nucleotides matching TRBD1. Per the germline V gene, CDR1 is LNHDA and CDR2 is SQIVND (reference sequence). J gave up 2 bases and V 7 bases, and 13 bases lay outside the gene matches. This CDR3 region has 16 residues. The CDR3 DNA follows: TGTGCCAGTATTTCCCTTGGTAGGGGGCCAAACACTGAAGCTTTCTTT. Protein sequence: CASISLGRGPNTEAFF.

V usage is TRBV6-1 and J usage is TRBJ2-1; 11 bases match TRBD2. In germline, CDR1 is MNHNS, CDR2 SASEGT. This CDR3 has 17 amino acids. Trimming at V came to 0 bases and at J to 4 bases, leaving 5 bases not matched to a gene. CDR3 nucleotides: TGTGCCAGCAGTGAAGCGCTCGCTAGCGGGAGGTACAATGAGCAGTTCTTC. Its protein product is CASSEALASGRYNEQFF.

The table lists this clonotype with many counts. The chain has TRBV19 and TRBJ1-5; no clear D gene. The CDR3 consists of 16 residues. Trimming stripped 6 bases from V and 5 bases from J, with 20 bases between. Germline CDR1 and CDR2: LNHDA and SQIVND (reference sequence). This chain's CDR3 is CASSHGGRKTHQPQHF. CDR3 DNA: TGTGCCAGTAGCCACGGAGGCAGGAAAACCCATCAGCCCCAGCATTTT.

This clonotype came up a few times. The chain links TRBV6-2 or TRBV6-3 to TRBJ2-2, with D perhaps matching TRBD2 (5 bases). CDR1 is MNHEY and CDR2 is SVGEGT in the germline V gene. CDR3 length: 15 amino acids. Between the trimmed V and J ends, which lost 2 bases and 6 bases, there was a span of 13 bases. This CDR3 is CASSYGGWSAGELFF. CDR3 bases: TGTGCCAGCAGTTACGGAGGTTGGTCGGCCGGGGAGCTGTTTTTT.

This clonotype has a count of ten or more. CDR3 sequence: CSAGPGGRGTEAFF. The CDR3 DNA is TGCAGTGCTGGACCAGGGGGCCGTGGGACTGAAGCTTTCTTT. V is TRBV20-1 and J is TRBJ1-1, with 8 nucleotides matching TRBD1. This CDR3 comprises 14 residues. V lost 5 bases and J lost 5; bases outside the gene matches: 10. Germline V gene lookup returns CDR1 DFQATT and CDR2 SNEGSKA (reference sequence).

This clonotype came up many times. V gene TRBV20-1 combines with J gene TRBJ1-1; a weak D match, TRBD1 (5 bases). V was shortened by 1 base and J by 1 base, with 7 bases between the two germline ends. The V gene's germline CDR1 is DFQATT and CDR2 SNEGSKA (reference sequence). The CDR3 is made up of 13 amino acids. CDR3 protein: CSARAGPNTEAFF. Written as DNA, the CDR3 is TGCAGTGCTAGAGCGGGGCCGAACACTGAAGCTTTCTTT.

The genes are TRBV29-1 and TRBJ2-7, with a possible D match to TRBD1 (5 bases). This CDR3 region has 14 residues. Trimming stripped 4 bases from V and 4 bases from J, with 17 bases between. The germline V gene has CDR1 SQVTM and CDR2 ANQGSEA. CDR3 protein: CSVAHPLTEYEQYF. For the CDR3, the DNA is TGCAGCGTTGCCCATCCCCTGACAGAGTACGAGCAGTACTTC.